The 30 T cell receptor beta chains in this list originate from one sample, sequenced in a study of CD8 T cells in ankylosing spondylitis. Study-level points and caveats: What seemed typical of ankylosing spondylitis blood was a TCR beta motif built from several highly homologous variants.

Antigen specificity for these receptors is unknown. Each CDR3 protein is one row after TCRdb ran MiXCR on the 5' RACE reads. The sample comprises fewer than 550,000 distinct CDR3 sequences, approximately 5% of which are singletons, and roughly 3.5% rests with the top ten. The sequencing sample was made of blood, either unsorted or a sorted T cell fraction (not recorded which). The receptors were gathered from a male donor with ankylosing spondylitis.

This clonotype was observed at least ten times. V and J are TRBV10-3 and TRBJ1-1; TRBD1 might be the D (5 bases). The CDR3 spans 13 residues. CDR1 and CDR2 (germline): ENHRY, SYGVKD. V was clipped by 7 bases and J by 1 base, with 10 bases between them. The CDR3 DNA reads TGTGCCATCAAAGGGACTGAGAACACTGAAGCTTTCTTT. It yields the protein CAIKGTENTEAFF.

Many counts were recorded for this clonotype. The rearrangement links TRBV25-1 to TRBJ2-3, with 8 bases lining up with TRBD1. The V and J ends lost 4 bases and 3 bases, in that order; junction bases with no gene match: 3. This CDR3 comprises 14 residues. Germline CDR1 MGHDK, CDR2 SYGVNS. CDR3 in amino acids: CASSGRQGTDTQYF. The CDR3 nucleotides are TGTGCCAGCAGTGGTCGACAGGGGACAGATACGCAGTATTTT. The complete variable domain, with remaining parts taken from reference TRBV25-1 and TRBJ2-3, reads EADIYQTPRYLVIGTGKKITLECSQTMGHDKMYWYQQDPGMELHLIHYSYGVNSTEKGDLSSESTVSRIRTEHFPLTLESARPSHTSQYLCASSGRQGTDTQYFGPGTRLTVL.

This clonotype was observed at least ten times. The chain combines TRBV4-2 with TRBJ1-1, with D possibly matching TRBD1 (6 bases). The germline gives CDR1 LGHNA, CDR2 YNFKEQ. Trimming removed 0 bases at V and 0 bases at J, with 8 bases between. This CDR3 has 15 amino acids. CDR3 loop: CASSQDRGMNTEAFF. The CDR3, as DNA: TGTGCCAGCAGCCAAGACAGGGGCATGAACACTGAAGCTTTCTTT.

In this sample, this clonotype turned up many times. Here the CDR3 reads CSVAVGGGWSYEQYF. CDR3 DNA: TGCAGCGTTGCGGTTGGGGGCGGATGGTCCTACGAGCAGTACTTC. The chain has TRBV29-1 and TRBJ2-7; a weak D match, TRBD1 (6 bases). The CDR3 sequence is 15 residues long. With 4 bases removed from V and 1 base from J, the gap between germline ends came to 17 bases. The germline V gene encodes CDR1 SQVTM and CDR2 ANQGSEA.

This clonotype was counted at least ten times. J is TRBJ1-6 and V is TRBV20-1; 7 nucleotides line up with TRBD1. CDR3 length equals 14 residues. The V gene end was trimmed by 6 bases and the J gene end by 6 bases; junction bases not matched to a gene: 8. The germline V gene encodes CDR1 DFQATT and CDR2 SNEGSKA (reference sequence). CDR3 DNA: TGCAGTGCCTACAGGGGCCCCGGTAATTCACCCCTCCACTTT. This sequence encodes CSAYRGPGNSPLHF.

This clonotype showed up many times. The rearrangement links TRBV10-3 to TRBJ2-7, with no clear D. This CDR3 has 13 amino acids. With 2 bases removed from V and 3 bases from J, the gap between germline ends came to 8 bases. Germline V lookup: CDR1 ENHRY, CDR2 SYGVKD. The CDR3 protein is CAISEPHGYEQYF. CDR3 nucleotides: TGTGCCATCAGTGAGCCACATGGCTACGAGCAGTACTTC.

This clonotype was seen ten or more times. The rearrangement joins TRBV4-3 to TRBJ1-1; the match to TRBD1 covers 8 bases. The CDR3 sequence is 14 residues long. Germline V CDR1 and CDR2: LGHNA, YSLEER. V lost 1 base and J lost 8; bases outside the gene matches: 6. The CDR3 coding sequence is TGCGCCAGCAGCCAAGTAGTCGGGACAGGAGAAGCTTTCTTT. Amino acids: CASSQVVGTGEAFF.

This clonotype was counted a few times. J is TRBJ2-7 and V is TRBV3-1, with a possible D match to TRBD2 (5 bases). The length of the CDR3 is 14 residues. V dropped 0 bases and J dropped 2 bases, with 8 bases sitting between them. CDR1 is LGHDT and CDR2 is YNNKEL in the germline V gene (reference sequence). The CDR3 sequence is CASSQDGLTYEQYF. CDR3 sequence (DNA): TGTGCCAGCAGCCAAGATGGACTCACCTACGAGCAGTACTTC.

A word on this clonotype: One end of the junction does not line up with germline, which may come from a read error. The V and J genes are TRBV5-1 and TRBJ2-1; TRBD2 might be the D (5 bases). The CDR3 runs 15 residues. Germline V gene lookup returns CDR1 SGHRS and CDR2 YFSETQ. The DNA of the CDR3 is TGCGCCAGCAGCTTAGCGGTTAGCTCCTACACTGAGCAGTTCTTC. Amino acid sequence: CASSLAVSSYTEQFF.

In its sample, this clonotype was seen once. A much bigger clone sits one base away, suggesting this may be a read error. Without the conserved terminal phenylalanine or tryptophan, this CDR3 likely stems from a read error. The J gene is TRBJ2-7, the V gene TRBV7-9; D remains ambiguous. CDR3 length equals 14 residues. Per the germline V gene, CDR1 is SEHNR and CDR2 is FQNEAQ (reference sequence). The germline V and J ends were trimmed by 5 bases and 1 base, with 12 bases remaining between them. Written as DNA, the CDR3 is TGTGCCAGCAGCAGTAGTACAGCATCCTACGAGCAGTACCTC. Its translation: CASSSSTASYEQYL.

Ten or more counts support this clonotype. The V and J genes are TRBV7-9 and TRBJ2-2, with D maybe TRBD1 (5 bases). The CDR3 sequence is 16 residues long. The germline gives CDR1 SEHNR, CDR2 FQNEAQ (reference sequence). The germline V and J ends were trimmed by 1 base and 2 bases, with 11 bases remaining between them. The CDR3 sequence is CASSLGQYLNTGELFF. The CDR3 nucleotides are TGTGCCAGCAGCTTAGGACAGTATCTAAACACCGGGGAGCTGTTTTTT.

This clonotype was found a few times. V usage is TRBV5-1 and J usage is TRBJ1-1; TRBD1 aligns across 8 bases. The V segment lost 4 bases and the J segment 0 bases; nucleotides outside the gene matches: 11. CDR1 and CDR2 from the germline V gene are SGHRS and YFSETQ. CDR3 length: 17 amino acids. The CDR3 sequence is CASSLGQGSPMNTEAFF. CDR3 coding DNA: TGCGCCAGCAGCCTTGGACAGGGTAGCCCCATGAACACTGAAGCTTTCTTT.

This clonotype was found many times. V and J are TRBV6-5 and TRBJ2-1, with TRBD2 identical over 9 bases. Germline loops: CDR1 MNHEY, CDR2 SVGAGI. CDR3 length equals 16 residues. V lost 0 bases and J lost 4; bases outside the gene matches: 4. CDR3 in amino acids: CASSYSGLAGYNEQFF. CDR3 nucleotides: TGTGCCAGCAGTTACTCTGGGCTAGCGGGGTACAATGAGCAGTTCTTC.

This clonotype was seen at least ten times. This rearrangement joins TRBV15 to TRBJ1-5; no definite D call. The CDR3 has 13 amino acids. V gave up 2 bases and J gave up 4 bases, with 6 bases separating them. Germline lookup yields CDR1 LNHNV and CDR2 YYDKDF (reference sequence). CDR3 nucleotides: TGTGCCACCAGCAGATGGCTGAATCAGCCCCAGCATTTT. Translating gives CATSRWLNQPQHF.

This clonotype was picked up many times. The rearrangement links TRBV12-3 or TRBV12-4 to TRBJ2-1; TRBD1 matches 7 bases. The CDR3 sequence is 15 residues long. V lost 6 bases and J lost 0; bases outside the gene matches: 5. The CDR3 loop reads CASRDWTGSYNEQFF. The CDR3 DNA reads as TGTGCCAGCAGGGACTGGACAGGCTCCTACAATGAGCAGTTCTTC.

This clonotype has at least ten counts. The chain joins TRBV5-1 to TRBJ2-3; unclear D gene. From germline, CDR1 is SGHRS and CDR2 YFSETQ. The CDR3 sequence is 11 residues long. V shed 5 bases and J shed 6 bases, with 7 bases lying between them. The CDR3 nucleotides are TGCGCCAGCAGTGAACGGGATACGCAGTATTTT. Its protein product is CASSERDTQYF.

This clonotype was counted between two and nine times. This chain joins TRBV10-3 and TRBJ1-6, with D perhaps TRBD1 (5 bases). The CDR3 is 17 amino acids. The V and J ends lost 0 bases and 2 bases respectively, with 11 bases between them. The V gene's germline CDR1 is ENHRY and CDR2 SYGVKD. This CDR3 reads CAISESPAGPYNSPLHF. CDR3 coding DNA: TGTGCCATCAGTGAGTCCCCGGCAGGGCCCTATAATTCACCCCTCCACTTT.

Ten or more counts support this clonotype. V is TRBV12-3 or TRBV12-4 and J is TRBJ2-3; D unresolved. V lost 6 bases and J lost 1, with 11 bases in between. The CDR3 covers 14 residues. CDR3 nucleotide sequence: TGTGCCAGCAGCCCAGTTCTAGGCACAGATACGCAGTATTTT. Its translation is CASSPVLGTDTQYF.

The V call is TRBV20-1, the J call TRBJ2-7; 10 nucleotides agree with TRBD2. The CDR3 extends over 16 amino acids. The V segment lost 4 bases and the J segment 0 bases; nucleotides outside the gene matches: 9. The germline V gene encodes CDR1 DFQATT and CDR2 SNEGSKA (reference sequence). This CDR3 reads CSAIRTSGPSSYEQYF. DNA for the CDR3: TGCAGTGCTATACGGACTAGCGGACCTAGCTCCTACGAGCAGTACTTC.

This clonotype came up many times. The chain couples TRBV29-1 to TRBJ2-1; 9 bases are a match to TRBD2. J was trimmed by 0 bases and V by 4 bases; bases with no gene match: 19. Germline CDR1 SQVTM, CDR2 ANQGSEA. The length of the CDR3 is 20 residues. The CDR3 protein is CSVGPRLAGTRFYSYNEQFF. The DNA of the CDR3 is TGCAGCGTTGGGCCACGGCTAGCGGGGACCCGGTTTTACTCCTACAATGAGCAGTTCTTC.

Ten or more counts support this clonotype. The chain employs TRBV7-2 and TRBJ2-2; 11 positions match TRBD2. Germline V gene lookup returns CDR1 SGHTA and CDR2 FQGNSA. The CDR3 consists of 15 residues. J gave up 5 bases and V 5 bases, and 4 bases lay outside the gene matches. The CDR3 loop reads CASSPPSGGTGELFF. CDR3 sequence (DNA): TGTGCCAGCAGCCCTCCTAGCGGGGGGACCGGGGAGCTGTTTTTT.

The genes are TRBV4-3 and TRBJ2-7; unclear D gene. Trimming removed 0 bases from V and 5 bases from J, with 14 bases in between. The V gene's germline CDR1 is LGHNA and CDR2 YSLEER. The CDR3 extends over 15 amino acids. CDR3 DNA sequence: TGCGCCAGCAGCCAAGACCCCAGCAGGCCTAACGAGCAGTACTTC. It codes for CASSQDPSRPNEQYF.

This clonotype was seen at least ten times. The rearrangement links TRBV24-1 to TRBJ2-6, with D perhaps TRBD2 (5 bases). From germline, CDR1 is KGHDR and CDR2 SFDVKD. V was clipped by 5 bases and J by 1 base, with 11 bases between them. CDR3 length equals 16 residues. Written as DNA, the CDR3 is TGTGCCACCAGTGTAATCGGGATATCTGGGGCCAACGTCCTGACTTTC. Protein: CATSVIGISGANVLTF.

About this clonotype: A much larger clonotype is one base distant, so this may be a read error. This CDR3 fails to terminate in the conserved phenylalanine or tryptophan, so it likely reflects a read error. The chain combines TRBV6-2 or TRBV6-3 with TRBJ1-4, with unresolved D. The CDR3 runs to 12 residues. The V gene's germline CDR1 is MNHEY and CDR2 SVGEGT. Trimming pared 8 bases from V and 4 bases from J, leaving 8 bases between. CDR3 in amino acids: CASGRGNEKLFL. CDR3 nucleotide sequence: TGTGCCAGCGGTCGGGGTAATGAAAAACTGTTTCTT.

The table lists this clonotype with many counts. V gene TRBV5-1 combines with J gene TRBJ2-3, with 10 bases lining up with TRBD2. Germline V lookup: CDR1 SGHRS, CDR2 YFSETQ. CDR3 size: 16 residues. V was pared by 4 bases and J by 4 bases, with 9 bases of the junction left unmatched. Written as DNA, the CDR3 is TGCGCCAGCAGCCCTGGACTAGCGGATGCATCAGATACGCAGTATTTT. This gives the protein CASSPGLADASDTQYF. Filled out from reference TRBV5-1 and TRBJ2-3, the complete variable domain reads KAGVTQTPRYLIKTRGQQVTLSCSPISGHRSVSWYQQTPGQGLQFLFEYFSETQRNKGNFPGRFSGRQFSNSRSEMNVSTLELGDSALYLCASSPGLADASDTQYFGPGTRLTVL.

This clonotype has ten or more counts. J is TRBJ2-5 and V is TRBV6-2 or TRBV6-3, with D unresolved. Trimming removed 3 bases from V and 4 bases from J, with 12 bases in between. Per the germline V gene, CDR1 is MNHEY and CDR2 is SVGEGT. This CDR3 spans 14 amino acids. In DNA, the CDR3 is TGTGCCAGCAGTTATCAGTACCACCGAGAGACCCAGTACTTC. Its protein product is CASSYQYHRETQYF.

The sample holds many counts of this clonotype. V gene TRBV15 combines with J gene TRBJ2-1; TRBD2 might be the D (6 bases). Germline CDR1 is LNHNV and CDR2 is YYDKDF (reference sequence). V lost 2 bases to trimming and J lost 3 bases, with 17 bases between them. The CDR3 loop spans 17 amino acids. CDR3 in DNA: TGTGCCACCAGCAGATCCCCTGGGCGGGATGGCTACAATGAGCAGTTCTTC. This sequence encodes CATSRSPGRDGYNEQFF. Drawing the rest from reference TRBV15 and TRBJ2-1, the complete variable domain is DAMVIQNPRYQVTQFGKPVTLSCSQTLNHNVMYWYQQKSSQAPKLLFHYYDKDFNNEADTPDNFQSRRPNTSFCFLDIRSPGLGDTAMYLCATSRSPGRDGYNEQFFGPGTRLTVL.

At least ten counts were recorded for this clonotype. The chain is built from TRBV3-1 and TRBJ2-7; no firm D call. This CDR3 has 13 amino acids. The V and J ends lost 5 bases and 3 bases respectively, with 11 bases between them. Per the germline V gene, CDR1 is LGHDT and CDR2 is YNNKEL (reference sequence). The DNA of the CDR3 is TGTGCCAGCAGCGACCGGAACTTCTACGAGCAGTACTTC. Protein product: CASSDRNFYEQYF.

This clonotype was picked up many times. DNA for the CDR3: TGCAGCGGCGCGCCGGGACTAGCCTCCTACAATGAGCAGTTCTTC. Protein sequence: CSGAPGLASYNEQFF. The gene calls are TRBV29-1 and TRBJ2-1; 9 bases align to TRBD2. Germline CDR1 and CDR2: SQVTM and ANQGSEA. The CDR3 covers 15 residues. Trimming took 7 bases from V and 0 from J; bases not matched to a gene: 7.

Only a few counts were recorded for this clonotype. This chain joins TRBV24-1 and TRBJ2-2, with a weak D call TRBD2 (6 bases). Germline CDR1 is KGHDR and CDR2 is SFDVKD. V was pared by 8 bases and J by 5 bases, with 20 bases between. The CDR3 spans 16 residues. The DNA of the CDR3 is TGTGCCACCACTCCGTCTTCTAGCGTCCAAACCGGGGAGCTGTTTTTT. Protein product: CATTPSSSVQTGELFF.